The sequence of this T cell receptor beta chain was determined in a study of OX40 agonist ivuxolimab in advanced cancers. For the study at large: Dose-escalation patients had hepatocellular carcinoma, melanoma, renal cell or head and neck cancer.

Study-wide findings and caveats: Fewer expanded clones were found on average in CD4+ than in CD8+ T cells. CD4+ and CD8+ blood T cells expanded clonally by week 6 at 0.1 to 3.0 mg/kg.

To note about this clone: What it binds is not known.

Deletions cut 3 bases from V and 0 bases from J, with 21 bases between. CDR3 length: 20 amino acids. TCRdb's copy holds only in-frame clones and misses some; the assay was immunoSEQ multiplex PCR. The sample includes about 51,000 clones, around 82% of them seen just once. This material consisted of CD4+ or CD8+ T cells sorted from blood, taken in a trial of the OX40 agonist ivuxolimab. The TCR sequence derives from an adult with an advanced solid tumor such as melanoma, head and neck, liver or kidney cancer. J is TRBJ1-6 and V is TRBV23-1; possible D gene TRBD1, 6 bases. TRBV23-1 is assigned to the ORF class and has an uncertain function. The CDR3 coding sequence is TGCGCCAGCAGTCATGACGGCACAGGGACTTATAGCTCCTATAATTCACCCCTCCACTTT. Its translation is CASSHDGTGTYSSYNSPLHF.